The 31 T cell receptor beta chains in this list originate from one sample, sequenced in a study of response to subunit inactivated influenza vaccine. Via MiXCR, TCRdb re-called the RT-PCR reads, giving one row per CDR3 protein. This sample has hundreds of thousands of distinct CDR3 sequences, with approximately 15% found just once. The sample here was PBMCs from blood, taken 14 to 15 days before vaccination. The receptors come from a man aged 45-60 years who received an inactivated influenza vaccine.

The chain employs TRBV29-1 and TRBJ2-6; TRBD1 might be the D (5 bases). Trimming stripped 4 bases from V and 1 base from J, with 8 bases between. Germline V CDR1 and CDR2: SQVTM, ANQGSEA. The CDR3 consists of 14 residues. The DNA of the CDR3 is TGCAGCGTTGGACAGCAGTCTGGGGCCAACGTCCTGACTTTC. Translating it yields CSVGQQSGANVLTF. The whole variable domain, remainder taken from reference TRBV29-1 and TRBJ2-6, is SAVISQKPSRDICQRGTSLTIQCQVDSQVTMMFWYRQQPGQSLTLIATANQGSEATYESGFVIDKFPISRPNLTFSTLTVSNMSPEDSSIYLCSVGQQSGANVLTFGAGSRLTVL.

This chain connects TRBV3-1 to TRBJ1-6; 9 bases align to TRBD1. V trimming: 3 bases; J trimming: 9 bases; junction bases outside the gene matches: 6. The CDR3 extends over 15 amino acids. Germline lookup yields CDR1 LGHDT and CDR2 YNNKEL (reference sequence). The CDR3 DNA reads TGTGCCAGCAGCCAGATGGGACAGGGTACTTCACCCCTCCACTTT. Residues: CASSQMGQGTSPLHF.

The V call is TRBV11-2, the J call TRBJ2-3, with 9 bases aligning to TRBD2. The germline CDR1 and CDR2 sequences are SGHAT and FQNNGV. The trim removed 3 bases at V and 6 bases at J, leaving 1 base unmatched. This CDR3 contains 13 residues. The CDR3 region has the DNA TGTGCCAGCAGCTTCGGACTAGCGGATACGCAGTATTTT. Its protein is CASSFGLADTQYF. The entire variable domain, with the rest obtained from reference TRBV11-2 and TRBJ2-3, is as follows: EAGVAQSPRYKIIEKRQSVAFWCNPISGHATLYWYQQILGQGPKLLIQFQNNGVVDDSQLPKDRFSAERLKGVDSTLKIQPAKLEDSAVYLCASSFGLADTQYFGPGTRLTVL.

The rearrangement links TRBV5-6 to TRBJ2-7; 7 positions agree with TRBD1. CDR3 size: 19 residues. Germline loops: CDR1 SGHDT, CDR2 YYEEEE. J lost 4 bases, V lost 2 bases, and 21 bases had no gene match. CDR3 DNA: TGTGCCAGCAGCTTTAGGGTTTCCCCCCGGACAGGAAGGAGGTACGAGCAGTACTTC. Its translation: CASSFRVSPRTGRRYEQYF.

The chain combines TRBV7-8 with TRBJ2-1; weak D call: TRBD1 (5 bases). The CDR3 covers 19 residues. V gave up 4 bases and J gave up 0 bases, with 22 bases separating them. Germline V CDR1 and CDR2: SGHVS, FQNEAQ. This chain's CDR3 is CASSSGLRLRTSSYNEQFF. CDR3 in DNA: TGTGCCAGCAGCTCCGGCCTCAGGTTGAGGACAAGCTCCTACAATGAGCAGTTCTTC. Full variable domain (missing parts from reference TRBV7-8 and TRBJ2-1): GAGVSQSPRYKVAKRGQDVALRCDPISGHVSLFWYQQALGQGPEFLTYFQNEAQLDKSGLPSDRFFAERPEGSVSTLKIQRTQQEDSAVYLCASSSGLRLRTSSYNEQFFGPGTRLTVL.

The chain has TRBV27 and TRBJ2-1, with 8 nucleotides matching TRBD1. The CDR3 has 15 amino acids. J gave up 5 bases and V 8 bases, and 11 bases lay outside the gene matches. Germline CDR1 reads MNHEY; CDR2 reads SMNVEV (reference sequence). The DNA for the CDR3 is TGTGCCAGCGCGACAGGGGCCCTATTCCACAATGAGCAGTTCTTC. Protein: CASATGALFHNEQFF.

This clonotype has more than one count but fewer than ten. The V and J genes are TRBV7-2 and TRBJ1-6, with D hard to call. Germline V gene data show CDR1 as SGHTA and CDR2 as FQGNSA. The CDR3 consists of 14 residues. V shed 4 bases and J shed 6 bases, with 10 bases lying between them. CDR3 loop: CASSSGRSNSPLHF. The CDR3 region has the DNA TGTGCCAGCAGCTCAGGACGGTCTAATTCACCCCTCCACTTT.

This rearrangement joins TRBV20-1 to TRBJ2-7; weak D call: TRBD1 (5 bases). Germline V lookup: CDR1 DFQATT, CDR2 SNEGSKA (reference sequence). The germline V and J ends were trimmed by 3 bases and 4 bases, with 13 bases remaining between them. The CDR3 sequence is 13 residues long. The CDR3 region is CSARPTDLYEQYF. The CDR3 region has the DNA TGCAGTGCTAGGCCGACAGATCTGTACGAGCAGTACTTC.

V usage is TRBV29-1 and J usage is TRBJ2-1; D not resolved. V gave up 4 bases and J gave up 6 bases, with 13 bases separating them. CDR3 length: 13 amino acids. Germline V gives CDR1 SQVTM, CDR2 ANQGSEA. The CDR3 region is CSVVGALINEQFF. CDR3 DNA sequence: TGCAGCGTTGTGGGCGCTCTAATCAATGAGCAGTTCTTC.

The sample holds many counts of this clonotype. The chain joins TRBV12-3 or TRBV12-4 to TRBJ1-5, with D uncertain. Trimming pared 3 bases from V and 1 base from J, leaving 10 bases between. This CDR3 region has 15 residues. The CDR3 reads CASSLAGSSNQPQHF. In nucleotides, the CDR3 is TGTGCCAGCAGTTTGGCAGGCTCAAGCAATCAGCCCCAGCATTTT.

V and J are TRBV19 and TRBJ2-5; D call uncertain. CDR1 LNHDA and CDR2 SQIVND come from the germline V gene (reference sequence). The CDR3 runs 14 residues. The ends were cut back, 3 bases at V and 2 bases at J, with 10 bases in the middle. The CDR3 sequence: CASSIAGSQETQYF. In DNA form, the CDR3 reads TGTGCCAGTAGTATTGCAGGCAGTCAAGAGACCCAGTACTTC. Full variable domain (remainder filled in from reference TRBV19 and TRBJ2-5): DGGITQSPKYLFRKEGQNVTLSCEQNLNHDAMYWYRQDPGQGLRLIYYSQIVNDFQKGDIAEGYSVSREKKESFPLTVTSAQKNPTAFYLCASSIAGSQETQYFGPGTRLLVL.

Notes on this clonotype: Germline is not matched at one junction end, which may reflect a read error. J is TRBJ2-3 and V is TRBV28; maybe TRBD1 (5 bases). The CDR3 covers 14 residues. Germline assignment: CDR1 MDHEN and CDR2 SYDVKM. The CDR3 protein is CTSAWGSSTDTQYF. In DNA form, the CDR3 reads TGTACCAGCGCATGGGGCAGTAGCACAGATACGCAGTATTTT.

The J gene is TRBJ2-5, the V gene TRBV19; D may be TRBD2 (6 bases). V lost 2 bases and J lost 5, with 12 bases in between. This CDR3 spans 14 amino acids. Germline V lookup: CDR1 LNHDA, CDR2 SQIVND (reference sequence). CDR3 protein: CASSIYGGLETQYF. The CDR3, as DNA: TGTGCCAGTAGTATATACGGGGGTTTGGAGACCCAGTACTTC.

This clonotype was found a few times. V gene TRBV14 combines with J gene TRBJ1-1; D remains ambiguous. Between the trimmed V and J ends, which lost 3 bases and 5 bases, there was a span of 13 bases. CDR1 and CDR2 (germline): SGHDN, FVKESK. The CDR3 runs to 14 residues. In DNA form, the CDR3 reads TGTGCCAGCAGCCAGAATCCGACGGGGACTGAAGCTTTCTTT. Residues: CASSQNPTGTEAFF.

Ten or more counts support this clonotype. The CDR3 nucleotides read TGCGCCAGCAGCTTTACACAGGGCGTACGCTACACCTTC. Its protein product is CASSFTQGVRYTF. The chain is built from TRBV5-1 and TRBJ1-2; weak D call: TRBD1 (6 bases). CDR3 length equals 13 residues. Deletions cut 2 bases from V and 9 bases from J, with 14 bases between. The V gene's germline CDR1 is SGHRS and CDR2 YFSETQ.

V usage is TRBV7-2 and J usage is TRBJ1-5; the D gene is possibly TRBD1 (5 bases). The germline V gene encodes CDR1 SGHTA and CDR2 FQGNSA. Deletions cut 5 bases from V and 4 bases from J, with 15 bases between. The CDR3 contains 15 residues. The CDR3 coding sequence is TGTGCCAGCAGCCCACGGGACGGGGGGAATCAGCCCCAGCATTTT. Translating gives CASSPRDGGNQPQHF.

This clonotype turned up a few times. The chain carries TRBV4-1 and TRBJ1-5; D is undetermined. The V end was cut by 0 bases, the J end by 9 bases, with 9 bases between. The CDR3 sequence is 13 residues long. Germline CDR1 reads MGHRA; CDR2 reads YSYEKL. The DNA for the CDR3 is TGCGCCAGCAGCCAAGAACGTTATCGGCCCCAGCATTTT. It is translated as CASSQERYRPQHF.

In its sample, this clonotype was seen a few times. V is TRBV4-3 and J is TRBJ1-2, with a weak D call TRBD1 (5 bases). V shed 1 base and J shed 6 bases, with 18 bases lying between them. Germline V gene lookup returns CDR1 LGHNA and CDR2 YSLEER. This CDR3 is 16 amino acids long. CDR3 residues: CASSQAVAGLGDGYTF. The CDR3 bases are TGCGCCAGCAGCCAAGCAGTGGCAGGGCTTGGTGATGGCTACACCTTC.

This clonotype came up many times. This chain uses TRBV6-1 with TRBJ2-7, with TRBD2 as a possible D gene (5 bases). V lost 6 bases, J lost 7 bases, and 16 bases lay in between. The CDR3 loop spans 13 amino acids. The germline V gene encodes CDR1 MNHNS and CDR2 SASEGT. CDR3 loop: CASSPFLEREQYF. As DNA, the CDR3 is TGTGCCAGCAGCCCCTTTCTAGAGCGGGAGCAGTACTTC.

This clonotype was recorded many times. CDR3 bases: TGTGCCAGTAGTATTAGAACGGGGAGCTCCTACAATGAGCAGTTCTTC. Its protein product is CASSIRTGSSYNEQFF. The rearrangement uses TRBV19 and TRBJ2-1; a weak D match, TRBD2 (5 bases). The CDR3 covers 16 residues. The V end was cut by 3 bases, the J end by 0 bases, with 12 bases between. From germline, CDR1 is LNHDA and CDR2 SQIVND (reference sequence).

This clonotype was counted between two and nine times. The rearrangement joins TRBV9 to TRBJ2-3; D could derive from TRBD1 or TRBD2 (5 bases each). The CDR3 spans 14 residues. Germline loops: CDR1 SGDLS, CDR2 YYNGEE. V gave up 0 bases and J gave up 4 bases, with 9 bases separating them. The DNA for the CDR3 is TGTGCCAGCAGCGTAGGAATGGGGGCAGATACGCAGTATTTT. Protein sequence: CASSVGMGADTQYF.

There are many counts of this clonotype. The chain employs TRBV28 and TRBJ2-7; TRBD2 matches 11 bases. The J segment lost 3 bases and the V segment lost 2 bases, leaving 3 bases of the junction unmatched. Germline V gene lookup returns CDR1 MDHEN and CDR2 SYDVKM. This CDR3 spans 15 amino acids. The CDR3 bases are TGTGCCAGCAGTTTAATCCTAGCGGGAGGCTACGAGCAGTACTTC. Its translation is CASSLILAGGYEQYF. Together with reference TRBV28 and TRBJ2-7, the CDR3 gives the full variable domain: DVKVTQSSRYLVKRTGEKVFLECVQDMDHENMFWYRQDPGLGLRLIYFSYDVKMKEKGDIPEGYSVSREKKERFSLILESASTNQTSMYLCASSLILAGGYEQYFGPGTRLTVT.

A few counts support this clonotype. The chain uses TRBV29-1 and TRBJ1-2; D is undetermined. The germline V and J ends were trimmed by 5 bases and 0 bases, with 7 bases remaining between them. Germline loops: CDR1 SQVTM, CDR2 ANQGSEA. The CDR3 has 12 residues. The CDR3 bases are TGCAGCGTTTGGACTTCTAACTATGGCTACACCTTC. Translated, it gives CSVWTSNYGYTF. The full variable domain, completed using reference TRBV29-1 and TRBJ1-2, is SAVISQKPSRDICQRGTSLTIQCQVDSQVTMMFWYRQQPGQSLTLIATANQGSEATYESGFVIDKFPISRPNLTFSTLTVSNMSPEDSSIYLCSVWTSNYGYTFGSGTRLTVV.

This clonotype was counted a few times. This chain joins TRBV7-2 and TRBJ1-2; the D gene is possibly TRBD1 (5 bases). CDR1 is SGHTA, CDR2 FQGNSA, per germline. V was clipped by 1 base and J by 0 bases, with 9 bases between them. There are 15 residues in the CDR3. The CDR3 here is CASSLDRTPNYGYTF. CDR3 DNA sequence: TGTGCCAGCAGCTTAGACAGGACTCCTAACTATGGCTACACCTTC.

The chain's CDR3 is CASSPGQAIHWGNQPQHF. CDR3 DNA sequence: TGCGCCAGCAGTCCGGGACAGGCTATTCACTGGGGCAATCAGCCCCAGCATTTT. The chain links TRBV4-3 to TRBJ1-5, with 8 bases lining up with TRBD1. In germline, CDR1 is LGHNA, CDR2 YSLEER. V was clipped by 6 bases and J by 2 bases; unmatched bases: 15. The CDR3 extends over 18 amino acids.

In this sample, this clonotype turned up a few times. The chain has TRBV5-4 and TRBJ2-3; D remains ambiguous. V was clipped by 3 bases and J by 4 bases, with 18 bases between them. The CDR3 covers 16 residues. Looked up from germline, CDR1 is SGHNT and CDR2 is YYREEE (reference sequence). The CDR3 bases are TGTGCCAGCAGCTCCACGACCTCCTCGGACGCAGATACGCAGTATTTT. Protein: CASSSTTSSDADTQYF. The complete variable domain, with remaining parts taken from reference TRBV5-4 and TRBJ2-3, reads ETGVTQSPTHLIKTRGQQVTLRCSSQSGHNTVSWYQQALGQGPQFIFQYYREEENGRGNFPPRFSGLQFPNYSSELNVNALELDDSALYLCASSSTTSSDADTQYFGPGTRLTVL.

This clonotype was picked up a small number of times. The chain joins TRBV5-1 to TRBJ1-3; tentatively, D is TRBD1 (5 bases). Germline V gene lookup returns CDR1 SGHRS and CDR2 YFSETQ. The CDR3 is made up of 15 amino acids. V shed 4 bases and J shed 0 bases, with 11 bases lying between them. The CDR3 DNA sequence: TGCGCCAGCAGCCCCGGGACGAACTCTGGAAACACCATATATTTT. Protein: CASSPGTNSGNTIYF.

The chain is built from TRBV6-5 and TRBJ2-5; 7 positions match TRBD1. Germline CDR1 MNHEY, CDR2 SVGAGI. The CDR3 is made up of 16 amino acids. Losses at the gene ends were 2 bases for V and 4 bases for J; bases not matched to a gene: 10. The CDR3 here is CASSYPQRTGLETQYF. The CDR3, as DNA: TGTGCCAGCAGTTACCCTCAGAGGACAGGTTTAGAGACCCAGTACTTC.

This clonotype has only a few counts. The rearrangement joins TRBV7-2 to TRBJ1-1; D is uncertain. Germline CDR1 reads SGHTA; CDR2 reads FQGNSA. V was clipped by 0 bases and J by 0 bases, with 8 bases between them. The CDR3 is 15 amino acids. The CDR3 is CASSLAVELNTEAFF. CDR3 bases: TGTGCCAGCAGCTTAGCTGTAGAATTGAACACTGAAGCTTTCTTT.

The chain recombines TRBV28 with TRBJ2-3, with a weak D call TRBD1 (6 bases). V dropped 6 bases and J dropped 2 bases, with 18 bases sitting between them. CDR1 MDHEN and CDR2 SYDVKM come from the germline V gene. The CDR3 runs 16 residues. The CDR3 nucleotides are TGTGCCAGCAGCCCCCAGGGGCGCGGAAACACAGATACGCAGTATTTT. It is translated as CASSPQGRGNTDTQYF.

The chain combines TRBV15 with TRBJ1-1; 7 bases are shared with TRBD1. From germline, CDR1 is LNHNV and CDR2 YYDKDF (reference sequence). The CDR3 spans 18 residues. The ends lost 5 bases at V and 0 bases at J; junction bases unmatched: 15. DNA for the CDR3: TGTGCCACCAGCCCACGACAGGGAACTTGGGCGGTGAACACTGAAGCTTTCTTT. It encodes CATSPRQGTWAVNTEAFF.